A single sample gave rise to the 5 T cell receptor beta chains below, sequenced in a study of cytomegalovirus exposure and HLA in healthy donors. With 60 Vbeta and 13 Jbeta primers, the PCR was carried out. The table came from immunoSEQ multiplex PCR; TCRdb's copy has only in-frame clones and leaves some out. The sample has some 150,000 clones, approximately 80% seen once. Sample: PBMCs. Receptors originate from a man aged 18 to 35 in good health and CMV-seropositive.

This rearrangement joins TRBV25-1 to TRBJ2-1, with TRBD1 as a possible D gene (5 bases). Germline loops: CDR1 MGHDK, CDR2 SYGVNS. V was clipped by 1 base and J by 0 bases, with 10 bases between them. This CDR3 is built from 16 residues. This CDR3 reads CASSEWGGSSYNEQFF. CDR3 DNA sequence: TGTGCCAGCAGTGAATGGGGCGGAAGCTCCTACAATGAGCAGTTCTTC. The entire variable domain, with the rest obtained from reference TRBV25-1 and TRBJ2-1, is as follows: EADIYQTPRYLVIGTGKKITLECSQTMGHDKMYWYQQDPGMELHLIHYSYGVNSTEKGDLSSESTVSRIRTEHFPLTLESARPSHTSQYLCASSEWGGSSYNEQFFGPGTRLTVL.

The chain recombines TRBV9 with TRBJ1-5; D is unresolved. The CDR3 runs 14 residues. Per the germline V gene, CDR1 is SGDLS and CDR2 is YYNGEE. V was clipped by 0 bases and J by 7 bases, with 11 bases between them. The CDR3 DNA reads TGTGCCAGCAGCGTAGAAGCAGGTGGACAGCCCCAGCATTTT. Its translation: CASSVEAGGQPQHF. The whole variable domain, remainder taken from reference TRBV9 and TRBJ1-5, is DSGVTQTPKHLITATGQRVTLRCSPRSGDLSVYWYQQSLDQGLQFLIQYYNGEERAKGNILERFSAQQFPDLHSELNLSSLELGDSALYFCASSVEAGGQPQHFGDGTRLSIL.

J is TRBJ2-5 and V is TRBV25-1; a possible D gene is TRBD1 (6 bases). V was clipped by 6 bases and J by 5 bases, with 13 bases between them. This CDR3 contains 13 residues. In germline, CDR1 is MGHDK, CDR2 SYGVNS. Here the CDR3 DNA reads TGTGCCAGCAGCTACAGGGATGGGGAGACCCAGTACTTC. Its translation: CASSYRDGETQYF.

As concerns this clone: The junction shows a germline mismatch at one end, possibly a read error. The CDR3 protein is CASIIGQGRNEQFF. CDR3 DNA: TGTGCCAGTATTATAGGACAGGGTAGAAATGAGCAGTTCTTC. The chain links TRBV19 to TRBJ2-1, with 8 nucleotides matching TRBD1. In germline, CDR1 is LNHDA, CDR2 SQIVND (reference sequence). This CDR3 spans 14 amino acids.

CDR3 coding DNA: TGTGCCAGCAGCTTCTCCCGGGGAGGAAACTATGGCTACACCTTC. Protein: CASSFSRGGNYGYTF. The gene calls are TRBV27 and TRBJ1-2, with D unclear. This CDR3 has 15 residues. From germline, CDR1 is MNHEY and CDR2 SMNVEV (reference sequence). The ends were cut back, 6 bases at V and 2 bases at J, with 16 bases in the middle.